What follows are 30 T cell receptor beta chains derived from one specimen sequenced in a study of blood T cell repertoires in COVID-19. Only in-frame clones appear in the TCRdb table, and some are missing; sequencing was by immunoSEQ multiplex PCR. The repertoire consists of approximately 100,000 clones, with about four fifths occurring once and the leading ten covering roughly a sixth. Sequencing input: peripheral blood. These receptors came from a woman aged 60 to 75 with acute or convalescent COVID-19.

The CDR3 bases are TGTGCCAGCAGCCGAAGACAGGGGGCCGTGGGATACAATGAGCAGTTCTTC. This codes for CASSRRQGAVGYNEQFF. The V call is TRBV28, the J call TRBJ2-1, with 10 bases matching TRBD1. CDR1 is MDHEN, CDR2 SYDVKM, per germline. The CDR3 loop spans 17 amino acids. Trimming removed 6 bases from V and 4 bases from J; junction bases left unmatched: 12.

The rearrangement uses TRBV7-8 and TRBJ2-5; TRBD2 aligns across 10 bases. Germline V gene data show CDR1 as SGHVS and CDR2 as FQNEAQ. Unmatched junction bases numbered 8, after V lost 4 bases and J lost 3 bases. The CDR3 runs 16 residues. The CDR3 DNA reads TGTGCCAGCAGCTACCCTAGCGGGGGACTGAAAGAGACCCAGTACTTC. Translating gives CASSYPSGGLKETQYF.

In the case of this clone: Other DNA sequences in this specimen translate into the identical CDR3. J is TRBJ1-6 and V is TRBV7-3, with D maybe TRBD1 (5 bases). CDR1 SGHTA and CDR2 FQGTGA come from the germline V gene. The ends were cut back, 5 bases at V and 6 bases at J, with 8 bases in the middle. CDR3 size: 13 residues. The CDR3 DNA reads TGTGCCAGCAGCCCCGGGGGTAATTCACCCCTCCACTTT. It codes for CASSPGGNSPLHF.

The chain employs TRBV9 and TRBJ1-4; 8 bases are a match to TRBD1. CDR1 and CDR2 (germline): SGDLS, YYNGEE. The CDR3 extends over 15 amino acids. After removal of 0 bases from V and 3 bases from J, the junction contained 1 base not matched to a gene. The CDR3 sequence is CASSVDRGANEKLFF. CDR3 DNA: TGTGCCAGCAGCGTAGACAGGGGGGCTAATGAAAAACTGTTTTTT.

The V gene is TRBV4-1, the J gene TRBJ1-1, with D maybe TRBD1 (5 bases). This CDR3 is built from 13 residues. Germline CDR1 MGHRA, CDR2 YSYEKL. Deletions cut 0 bases from V and 11 bases from J, with 13 bases between. CDR3 protein: CASSQEGPRAAFF. CDR3 bases: TGCGCCAGCAGCCAAGAGGGGCCTAGGGCTGCTTTCTTT.

The V gene is TRBV3-1 (or the pseudogene TRBV3-2), the J gene TRBJ1-5; D call uncertain. Trimming removed 1 base at V and 7 bases at J, with 11 bases between. This CDR3 has 14 residues. CDR1 LGHDT and CDR2 YNNKEL come from the germline V gene (reference sequence). The CDR3, as DNA: TGTGCCAGCAGCCAAGGGGAGGGTATCCAGCCCCAGCATTTT. Protein sequence: CASSQGEGIQPQHF.

The V gene is TRBV6-1, the J gene TRBJ2-5; D is perhaps TRBD2 (5 bases). Germline CDR1 and CDR2: MNHNS and SASEGT. Trimming removed 3 bases at V and 5 bases at J, with 10 bases between. This CDR3 comprises 13 residues. The CDR3: CASSESGIETQYF. Written as DNA, the CDR3 is TGTGCCAGCAGTGAGTCCGGGATCGAGACCCAGTACTTC.

This sequence joins TRBV28 and TRBJ1-2; possible D gene TRBD1, 5 bases. The germline CDR1 and CDR2 sequences are MDHEN and SYDVKM. The CDR3 has 16 amino acids. V was trimmed by 6 bases and J by 4 bases, leaving 21 bases between them. The CDR3 DNA reads TGTGCCAGCAGGGACCCACGCGGGGGGTACTTCTATGGCTACACCTTC. Protein sequence: CASRDPRGGYFYGYTF.

The sample holds a few counts of this clone. This chain joins TRBV28 and TRBJ1-1; D not certain. Germline lookup yields CDR1 MDHEN and CDR2 SYDVKM. This CDR3 has 15 residues. The ends were cut back, 1 base at V and 4 bases at J, with 13 bases in the middle. CDR3 loop: CASSLSGRGRTEAFF. The CDR3 DNA follows: TGTGCCAGCAGTTTATCCGGTCGGGGTCGCACTGAAGCTTTCTTT.

The chain combines TRBV5-4 with TRBJ2-5; D is ambiguous. Trimming took 5 bases from V and 2 from J, leaving 10 bases between them. Germline values: CDR1 SGHNT, CDR2 YYREEE (reference sequence). The CDR3 is 13 residues long. CDR3 sequence reads: CASRGGSQETQYF. The CDR3 bases are TGTGCCAGCAGAGGCGGATCACAAGAGACCCAGTACTTC.

The DNA of the CDR3 is TGTGCCAGCTCACTCTCGACAGTTTCCTATGGCTACACCTTC. It encodes CASSLSTVSYGYTF. The genes are TRBV18 and TRBJ1-2; the D gene is possibly TRBD1 (5 bases). Germline V gene lookup returns CDR1 KGHSH and CDR2 LQKENI. V lost 4 bases and J lost 4, with 13 bases in between. CDR3 size: 14 residues.

The CDR3 reads CASKVLDRGREQYF. The DNA of the CDR3 is TGTGCCAGCAAGGTGCTTGACAGGGGGCGAGAGCAGTACTTC. This chain links TRBV2 with TRBJ2-7; 10 positions match TRBD1. V shed 7 bases and J 7 bases; nucleotides not matched to a gene: 10. Germline CDR1 is SNHLY and CDR2 is FYNNEI. The CDR3 is 14 amino acids.

The chain is built from TRBV28 and TRBJ1-5; no reliable D call. V shed 6 bases and J shed 11 bases, with 8 bases lying between them. Germline CDR1 MDHEN, CDR2 SYDVKM. The CDR3 consists of 10 residues. CDR3 protein: CASRSGTQHF. The CDR3 coding sequence is TGTGCCAGCAGGTCCGGGACCCAGCATTTT.

J is TRBJ1-6 and V is TRBV7-2, with a tentative D call TRBD1 (5 bases). The germline V gene has CDR1 SGHTA and CDR2 FQGNSA. With 2 bases removed from V and 8 bases from J, the gap between germline ends came to 10 bases. This CDR3 region has 14 residues. In DNA form, the CDR3 reads TGTGCCAGCAGCTTACAGGGTCGGGATTCACCCCTCCACTTT. Translating it yields CASSLQGRDSPLHF.

The chain couples TRBV4-2 to TRBJ1-1, with 8 bases aligning to TRBD1. CDR1 and CDR2 (germline): LGHNA, YNFKEQ. CDR3 length: 19 residues. The V segment lost 2 bases and the J segment 1 base; nucleotides outside the gene matches: 15. Written as DNA, the CDR3 is TGTGCCAGCAGCCAAAGTCCAAAGGCAGGGGGCTTTTCGAACACTGAAGCTTTCTTT. Amino acid sequence: CASSQSPKAGGFSNTEAFF.

The chain couples TRBV7-9 to TRBJ1-1, with D possibly being TRBD1 (5 bases). This CDR3 is 16 amino acids long. Germline lookup yields CDR1 SEHNR and CDR2 FQNEAQ (reference sequence). V lost 0 bases and J lost 4, with 15 bases in between. The CDR3: CASSLAGAGSTTEAFF. CDR3 in DNA: TGTGCCAGCAGCTTAGCAGGGGCAGGGTCAACCACTGAAGCTTTCTTT.

The rearrangement uses TRBV12-3 or TRBV12-4 and TRBJ1-2, with TRBD1 matching over 7 bases. The CDR3 runs 13 residues. The trim removed 3 bases at V and 5 bases at J, leaving 3 bases unmatched. CDR3 protein: CASSLGTDYGYTF. CDR3 bases: TGTGCCAGCAGTTTGGGGACAGATTATGGCTACACCTTC.

The chain combines TRBV5-5 with TRBJ1-4; perhaps TRBD1 as D (6 bases). Germline V gene sequence: CDR1 SGHKS, CDR2 YYEKEE (reference sequence). Deletions cut 3 bases from V and 3 bases from J, with 15 bases between. The CDR3 has 16 residues. CDR3: CASSSAPGGANEKLFF. CDR3 in DNA: TGTGCCAGCAGCTCCGCGCCGGGGGGCGCTAATGAAAAACTGTTTTTT.

The V call is TRBV7-2, the J call TRBJ2-5; D gene ambiguous. Trimming cost V 1 base and J 7 bases, with 10 bases left between them. Germline-derived CDR1 and CDR2 are SGHTA and FQGNSA. The CDR3 spans 13 residues. DNA of the CDR3: TGTGCCAGCAGCTTAGAGTTATTCGGGACCCAGTACTTC. This translates into CASSLELFGTQYF. The full variable domain, completed using reference TRBV7-2 and TRBJ2-5, is GAGVSQSPSNKVTEKGKDVELRCDPISGHTALYWYRQSLGQGLEFLIYFQGNSAPDKSGLPSDRFSAERTGGSVSTLTIQRTQQEDSAVYLCASSLELFGTQYFGPGTRLLVL.

The rearrangement joins TRBV12-3 or TRBV12-4 to TRBJ1-1, with D perhaps TRBD1 (6 bases). V was cut by 3 bases and J by 8 bases, with 13 bases left in between. There are 13 residues in the CDR3. CDR3: CASSFDRYLEAFF. In nucleotides, the CDR3 is TGTGCCAGCAGTTTCGACAGGTACTTAGAAGCTTTCTTT.

The chain uses TRBV11-3 and TRBJ2-1; 7 bases are shared with TRBD1. This CDR3 is 15 amino acids long. The junction had 11 bases not matched to a gene; V was cut back by 5 bases and J by 7 bases. The germline V gene encodes CDR1 SGHNT and CDR2 YENEEA. The DNA for the CDR3 is TGTGCCAGCAGCAACCGGGACAGAGATACAAATGAGCAGTTCTTC. Its translation: CASSNRDRDTNEQFF.

For this clone: Distinct nucleotide sequences in the sample also encode this CDR3. The chain has TRBV19 and TRBJ1-1; 7 bases line up with TRBD1. CDR1 LNHDA and CDR2 SQIVND come from the germline V gene (reference sequence). The junction had 0 bases not matched to a gene; V was cut back by 5 bases and J by 0 bases. CDR3 length equals 13 residues. The CDR3 region is CASSDRVNTEAFF. The DNA of the CDR3 is TGTGCCAGTAGTGACAGGGTGAACACTGAAGCTTTCTTT.

The V gene is TRBV11-2, the J gene TRBJ1-6; TRBD1 might be the D (6 bases). The CDR3 runs to 16 residues. The germline V and J ends were trimmed by 2 bases and 9 bases, with 17 bases remaining between them. CDR1 is SGHAT and CDR2 is FQNNGV in the germline V gene. CDR3: CASSLLGDRPSSPLHF. As DNA, the CDR3 is TGTGCCAGCAGCTTACTAGGTGACAGGCCGAGTTCACCCCTCCACTTT.

The chain recombines TRBV5-1 with TRBJ1-6, with D possibly matching TRBD1 (6 bases). The V gene's germline CDR1 is SGHRS and CDR2 YFSETQ. The V and J ends lost 2 bases and 5 bases respectively, with 17 bases between them. This CDR3 is 17 amino acids long. The CDR3 loop is CASSFSGVRIDNSPLHF. The CDR3 DNA is TGCGCCAGCAGCTTTTCAGGGGTTCGTATAGATAATTCACCCCTCCACTTT.

The chain is built from TRBV7-8 and TRBJ1-5; D uncertain. CDR3 size: 13 residues. Germline V gene lookup returns CDR1 SGHVS and CDR2 FQNEAQ. V was shortened by 1 base and J by 7 bases, with 8 bases between the two germline ends. Here the CDR3 DNA reads TGTGCCAGCAGCTTAGGAGGAGGCCAGCCCCAGCATTTT. Amino acids: CASSLGGGQPQHF. Filled out from reference TRBV7-8 and TRBJ1-5, the complete variable domain reads GAGVSQSPRYKVAKRGQDVALRCDPISGHVSLFWYQQALGQGPEFLTYFQNEAQLDKSGLPSDRFFAERPEGSVSTLKIQRTQQEDSAVYLCASSLGGGQPQHFGDGTRLSIL.

The table lists this clone with a count of one. The V and J genes are TRBV6-1 and TRBJ1-4; 7 positions agree with TRBD1. The CDR3 runs to 14 residues. Looked up from germline, CDR1 is MNHNS and CDR2 is SASEGT. After removal of 2 bases from V and 3 bases from J, the junction contained 0 bases not matched to a gene. The CDR3 loop reads CASSEQGANEKLFF. Here the CDR3 DNA reads TGTGCCAGCAGTGAACAGGGGGCTAATGAAAAACTGTTTTTT.

The rearrangement links TRBV7-2 to TRBJ2-7, with no clear D. There are 15 residues in the CDR3. CDR1 and CDR2 from the germline V gene are SGHTA and FQGNSA. The ends were cut back, 5 bases at V and 0 bases at J, with 14 bases in the middle. CDR3 loop: CASSPRQATSYEQYF. CDR3 DNA sequence: TGTGCCAGCAGCCCACGGCAGGCTACCTCCTACGAGCAGTACTTC.

The chain employs TRBV7-9 and TRBJ1-5, with D possibly being TRBD1 (6 bases). CDR3 length: 15 amino acids. Germline-derived CDR1 and CDR2 are SEHNR and FQNEAQ (reference sequence). V lost 2 bases and J lost 6, with 14 bases in between. The CDR3 nucleotides read TGTGCCAGCAGCTTATTCACAGGGATAAGTCAGCCCCAGCATTTT. This translates into CASSLFTGISQPQHF.

This chain connects TRBV29-1 to TRBJ2-5; 10 nucleotides agree with TRBD1. Germline V gene sequence: CDR1 SQVTM, CDR2 ANQGSEA. Trimming cost V 4 bases and J 2 bases; bases outside gene matches: 4. CDR3 length: 14 amino acids. In DNA, the CDR3 is TGCAGCGTTGTCCGGACAGGGGGGCAAGAGACCCAGTACTTC. It yields the protein CSVVRTGGQETQYF.

This clone was seen more than once but under ten times. This chain links TRBV15 with TRBJ1-6, with TRBD1 as a possible D gene (5 bases). V gave up 5 bases and J gave up 9 bases, with 8 bases separating them. From germline, CDR1 is LNHNV and CDR2 YYDKDF (reference sequence). The CDR3 contains 12 residues. The CDR3 DNA sequence: TGTGCCACCAGCGGGGGGGTTTCACCCCTCCACTTT. It translates to CATSGGVSPLHF.